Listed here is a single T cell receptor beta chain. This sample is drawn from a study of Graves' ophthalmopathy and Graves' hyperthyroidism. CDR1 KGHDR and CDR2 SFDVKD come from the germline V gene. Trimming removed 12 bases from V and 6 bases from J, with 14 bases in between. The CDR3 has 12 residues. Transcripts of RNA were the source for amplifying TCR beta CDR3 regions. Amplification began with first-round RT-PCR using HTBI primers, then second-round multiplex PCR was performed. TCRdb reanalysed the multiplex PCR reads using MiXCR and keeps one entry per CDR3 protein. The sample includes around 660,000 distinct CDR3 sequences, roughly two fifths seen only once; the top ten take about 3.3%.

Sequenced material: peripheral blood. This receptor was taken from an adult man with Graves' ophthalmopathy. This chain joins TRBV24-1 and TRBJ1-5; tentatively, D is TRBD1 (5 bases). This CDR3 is CAPPGLGQPQHF. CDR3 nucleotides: TGTGCCCCCCCGGGGCTCGGTCAGCCCCAGCATTTT.